This T cell receptor beta chain came from a study of Ad26.COV2.S vaccination and SARS-CoV-2 variants. This clone appeared once. Clones were read by immunoSEQ multiplex PCR, and TCRdb kept only the in-frame ones, dropping some. The sample records 410,000 or so clones, around nine tenths being singletons. Treatment described: 15 to 20 received Ad26.COV2.S at low or high dose, single or two shots; 5 received placebo; per-sample allocation not given. Sampling was done on day 63 after the first vaccine or placebo injection. The ends were cut back, 0 bases at V and 4 bases at J, with 7 bases in the middle. Germline V lookup: CDR1 SGHTA, CDR2 FQGNSA. The CDR3 is 13 residues long.

Material: peripheral blood, obtained in a trial of Ad26.COV2.S vaccine versus placebo. The V and J genes are TRBV7-2 and TRBJ2-7; D is undetermined. This sequence was found in a person aged 18-60 years who received the Ad26.COV2.S COVID-19 vaccine or a placebo. CDR3: CASSLAVGYEQYF. In DNA, the CDR3 is TGTGCCAGCAGCTTAGCGGTAGGGTACGAGCAGTACTTC.